Following are 18 T cell receptor beta chains from one sample sequenced in a study of T cells in Graves' hyperthyroidism and ophthalmopathy. From RNA transcripts, TCR beta CDR3 regions were amplified. Initially, a first-round RT-PCR of the TCR CDR3 employed the HTBI primer set. TCRdb redid the calling of the multiplex PCR reads with MiXCR, one entry per CDR3 protein. In the table there are 250,000 to 300,000 distinct CDR3 sequences, less than 15% of which are singletons. The sequenced sample was blood. The receptors shown here come from a young woman with Graves' hyperthyroidism that later progressed to Graves' ophthalmopathy.

This clonotype was counted at least ten times. The chain combines TRBV27 with TRBJ1-2; no definite D call. The CDR3 contains 13 residues. V was pared by 3 bases and J by 8 bases, with 13 bases between. CDR1 is MNHEY, CDR2 SMNVEV, per germline (reference sequence). This CDR3 reads CASSLKGSRGYTF. In nucleotides, the CDR3 is TGTGCCAGCAGTTTGAAGGGTTCGAGGGGCTACACCTTC.

This clonotype was seen many times. The V and J genes are TRBV28 and TRBJ1-4, with D possibly matching TRBD1 (6 bases). V was clipped by 4 bases and J by 5 bases, with 32 bases between them. The germline CDR1 and CDR2 sequences are MDHEN and SYDVKM. CDR3 size: 21 residues. DNA of the CDR3: TGTGCCAGCAGTTCTCACAGGGAGCGATACTCTATTGAAAGTTTAAATGAAAAACTGTTTTTT. This gives the protein CASSSHRERYSIESLNEKLFF. Looking up the rest from reference TRBV28 and TRBJ1-4 gives the full variable domain: DVKVTQSSRYLVKRTGEKVFLECVQDMDHENMFWYRQDPGLGLRLIYFSYDVKMKEKGDIPEGYSVSREKKERFSLILESASTNQTSMYLCASSSHRERYSIESLNEKLFFGSGTQLSVL.

In its sample, this clonotype was seen a few times. The rearrangement uses TRBV9 and TRBJ2-5; 11 nucleotides match TRBD2. The CDR3 is 14 residues long. Germline-derived CDR1 and CDR2 are SGDLS and YYNGEE. Trimming took 4 bases from V and 5 from J; bases not matched to a gene: 4. For the CDR3, the DNA is TGTGCCAGCAGCTCCACTAGCGGGAGTGAGACCCAGTACTTC. Translation gives CASSSTSGSETQYF.

This clonotype showed up just once. V is TRBV5-1 and J is TRBJ2-1, with D unresolved. Trimming shortened V by 3 bases and J by 0 bases, and 10 bases separated the two germline ends. CDR3 length: 15 amino acids. Germline CDR1 reads SGHRS; CDR2 reads YFSETQ. In DNA, the CDR3 is TGCGCCAGCAGCTCCACCACGGACTCCTACAATGAGCAGTTCTTC. Translated: CASSSTTDSYNEQFF. The variable domain in full, with the rest retrieved from reference TRBV5-1 and TRBJ2-1, is KAGVTQTPRYLIKTRGQQVTLSCSPISGHRSVSWYQQTPGQGLQFLFEYFSETQRNKGNFPGRFSGRQFSNSRSEMNVSTLELGDSALYLCASSSTTDSYNEQFFGPGTRLTVL.

There are many counts of this clonotype. Written as DNA, the CDR3 is TGTGCCAGCAGTTTATATGGGTCCGGGGAGCTGTTTTTT. It specifies CASSLYGSGELFF. This chain links TRBV27 with TRBJ2-2; no clear D gene. Trimming shortened V by 1 base and J by 6 bases, and 6 bases separated the two germline ends. The CDR3 is 13 amino acids. The germline gives CDR1 MNHEY, CDR2 SMNVEV (reference sequence).

This clonotype has ten or more counts. The J gene is TRBJ1-4, the V gene TRBV28, with D possibly TRBD1 on 5 matching bases. The V and J ends lost 4 bases and 4 bases respectively, with 13 bases between them. The CDR3 contains 15 residues. Germline CDR1 is MDHEN and CDR2 is SYDVKM. The CDR3 bases are TGTGCCAGCAGTTCCGGGGGGGTTATTAATGAAAAACTGTTTTTT. Amino acid sequence: CASSSGGVINEKLFF.

This clonotype has just a few counts. The chain carries TRBV20-1 and TRBJ2-1, with 14 bases matching TRBD2. This CDR3 contains 16 residues. The germline V gene has CDR1 DFQATT and CDR2 SNEGSKA (reference sequence). Germline trimming cut 2 bases from V and 7 bases from J; bases unmatched to any gene: 7. CDR3: CSARFGTSGSRNEQFF. The CDR3 DNA sequence: TGCAGTGCTAGATTCGGGACTAGCGGGAGTAGGAATGAGCAGTTCTTC.

Ten or more counts support this clonotype. The CDR3 nucleotides are TGTGCCAGCTCCCCCCGCAGCCTAGCGGGAGGGCAAAGGGGGGAGCTGTTTTTT. This gives the protein CASSPRSLAGGQRGELFF. The V gene is TRBV12-3 or TRBV12-4, the J gene TRBJ2-2; TRBD2 agrees at 12 bases. Trimming at V came to 8 bases and at J to 8 bases, leaving 18 bases not matched to a gene. This CDR3 comprises 18 residues.

This rearrangement joins TRBV20-1 to TRBJ2-1; D might be TRBD2 (5 bases). This CDR3 has 14 amino acids. Per the germline V gene, CDR1 is DFQATT and CDR2 is SNEGSKA (reference sequence). Trimming took 5 bases from V and 5 from J, leaving 16 bases between them. In DNA, the CDR3 is TGCAGTGCTGACCCCCGGCAGGAGGACAATGAGCAGTTCTTC. This codes for CSADPRQEDNEQFF.

This sequence joins TRBV6-2 or TRBV6-3 and TRBJ2-1; D uncertain. V lost 0 bases, J lost 4 bases, and 4 bases lay in between. Germline CDR1 MNHEY, CDR2 SVGEGT. The CDR3 runs 13 residues. The CDR3 region has the DNA TGTGCCAGCAGTTACTCGGAGTACAATGAGCAGTTCTTC. Translation: CASSYSEYNEQFF.

The rearrangement joins TRBV20-1 to TRBJ2-7, with 14 bases identical to TRBD2. CDR1 DFQATT and CDR2 SNEGSKA come from the germline V gene (reference sequence). Trimming at V came to 0 bases and at J to 6 bases, leaving 10 bases not matched to a gene. The CDR3 length is 17 residues. CDR3 nucleotides: TGCAGTGCTAGAGACGGGACTAGCGGGAGTATTATCGGCGAGCAGTACTTC. This translates into CSARDGTSGSIIGEQYF.

The table lists this clonotype with a few counts. The CDR3 loop reads CASSIGADNILYNEQFF. The CDR3 DNA reads as TGTGCCAGTAGTATTGGAGCGGATAATATCCTCTACAATGAGCAGTTCTTC. The chain employs TRBV19 and TRBJ2-1; D may be TRBD2 (5 bases). V dropped 3 bases and J dropped 3 bases, with 18 bases sitting between them. In germline, CDR1 is LNHDA, CDR2 SQIVND (reference sequence). The CDR3 covers 17 residues.

This clonotype was seen at least ten times. The chain recombines TRBV10-3 with TRBJ2-3; 8 bases are shared with TRBD2. This CDR3 is 14 amino acids long. CDR1 is ENHRY and CDR2 is SYGVKD in the germline V gene. The junction had 6 bases not matched to a gene; V was cut back by 6 bases and J by 4 bases. The CDR3 reads CAIRETSEADTQYF. CDR3 sequence (DNA): TGTGCCATCAGGGAGACTAGCGAGGCAGATACGCAGTATTTT.

This clonotype was seen many times. The gene calls are TRBV7-2 and TRBJ2-5; 8 nucleotides align to TRBD2. Germline V gene lookup returns CDR1 SGHTA and CDR2 FQGNSA. The CDR3 extends over 16 amino acids. J gave up 4 bases and V 1 base, and 8 bases lay outside the gene matches. Here the CDR3 reads CASSLEQRERGETQYF. In DNA form, the CDR3 reads TGTGCCAGCAGCTTAGAACAGCGGGAGAGGGGAGAGACCCAGTACTTC.

This clonotype was recorded at least ten times. This chain joins TRBV12-3 or TRBV12-4 and TRBJ1-4; D might be TRBD1 (6 bases). Trimming shortened V by 6 bases and J by 3 bases, and 14 bases separated the two germline ends. CDR3 size: 15 residues. As DNA, the CDR3 is TGTGCCAGCAGACGGACAGAAACTTCTAATGAAAAACTGTTTTTT. Translated, it gives CASRRTETSNEKLFF.

The rearrangement uses TRBV7-3 and TRBJ2-1, with TRBD2 matching over 10 bases. The CDR3 is made up of 15 amino acids. V was clipped by 6 bases and J by 6 bases; unmatched bases: 8. The germline V gene has CDR1 SGHTA and CDR2 FQGTGA. CDR3 DNA sequence: TGTGCCAGCAGGGTTAGCGGGAGGACAATCAATGAGCAGTTCTTC. Translated, it gives CASRVSGRTINEQFF. Variable domain in full (rest from reference TRBV7-3 and TRBJ2-1): GAGVSQTPSNKVTEKGKYVELRCDPISGHTALYWYRQSLGQGPEFLIYFQGTGAADDSGLPNDRFFAVRPEGSVSTLKIQRTERGDSAVYLCASRVSGRTINEQFFGPGTRLTVL.

This clonotype has just a few counts. The chain carries TRBV19 and TRBJ1-5; D is possibly TRBD1 (6 bases). V lost 7 bases, J lost 5 bases, and 30 bases lay in between. This CDR3 region has 19 residues. CDR1 is LNHDA and CDR2 is SQIVND in the germline V gene (reference sequence). The CDR3 sequence is CASKGDDATVRGLHQPQHF. The DNA of the CDR3 is TGTGCCAGTAAGGGGGACGACGCGACGGTCCGGGGGCTTCATCAGCCCCAGCATTTT.

This clonotype was found many times. The chain's CDR3 is CASSQDNSGNTIYF. The CDR3, as DNA: TGTGCCAGCAGCCAGGACAACTCTGGAAACACCATATATTTT. The chain is built from TRBV12-3 or TRBV12-4 and TRBJ1-3, with a weak D call TRBD1 (5 bases). This CDR3 has 14 residues. The V end was cut by 6 bases, the J end by 0 bases, with 9 bases between.